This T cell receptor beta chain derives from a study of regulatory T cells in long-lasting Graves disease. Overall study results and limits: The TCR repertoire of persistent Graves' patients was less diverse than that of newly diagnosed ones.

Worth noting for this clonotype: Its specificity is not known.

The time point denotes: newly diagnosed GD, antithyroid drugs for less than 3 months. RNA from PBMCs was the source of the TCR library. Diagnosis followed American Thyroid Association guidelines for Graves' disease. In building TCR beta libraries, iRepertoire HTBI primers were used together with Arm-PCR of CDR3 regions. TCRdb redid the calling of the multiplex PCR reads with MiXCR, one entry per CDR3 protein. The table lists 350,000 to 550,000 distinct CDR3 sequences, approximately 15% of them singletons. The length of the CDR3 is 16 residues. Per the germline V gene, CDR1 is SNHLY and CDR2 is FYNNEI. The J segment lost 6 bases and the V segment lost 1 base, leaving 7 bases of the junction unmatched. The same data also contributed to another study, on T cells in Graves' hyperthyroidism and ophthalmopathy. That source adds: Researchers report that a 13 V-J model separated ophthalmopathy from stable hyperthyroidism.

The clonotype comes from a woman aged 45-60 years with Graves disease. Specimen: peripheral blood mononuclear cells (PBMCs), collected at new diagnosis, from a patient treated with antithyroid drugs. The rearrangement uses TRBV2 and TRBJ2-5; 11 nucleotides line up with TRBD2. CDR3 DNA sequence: TGTGCCAGCAGTGAAGGTCTAGCGGGAGGACGGAAGACCCAGTACTTC. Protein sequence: CASSEGLAGGRKTQYF. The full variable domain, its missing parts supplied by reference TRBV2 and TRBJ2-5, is EPEVTQTPSHQVTQMGQEVILRCVPISNHLYFYWYRQILGQKVEFLVSFYNNEISEKSEIFDDQFSVERPDGSNFTLKIRSTKLEDSAMYFCASSEGLAGGRKTQYFGPGTRLLVL.